Shown below are 9 T cell receptor beta chains from a single sample sequenced in a study of immune characterization of retroperitoneal liposarcoma. TCRdb analysed the PCR reads with MiXCR anew, one entry per CDR3 protein. This sample yields fewer than 11,000 distinct CDR3 sequences, of which over 25% are seen a single time; around a tenth belongs to the top ten. The sequencing sample was made of tumor tissue. The receptors were gathered from a female donor with retroperitoneal liposarcoma.

The chain combines TRBV6-1 with TRBJ2-2; no reliable D call. The CDR3 sequence is 13 residues long. Germline V gene sequence: CDR1 MNHNS, CDR2 SASEGT. The V end lost 6 bases, the J end lost 3 bases, and 8 bases lay between the germline ends. CDR3: CASRLADTGELFF. The CDR3 DNA follows: TGTGCCAGCAGATTGGCTGACACCGGGGAGCTGTTTTTT.

The chain couples TRBV6-1 to TRBJ2-3, with 10 bases identical to TRBD2. The junction had 3 bases not matched to a gene; V was cut back by 2 bases and J by 4 bases. The CDR3 has 15 residues. CDR1 and CDR2 (germline): MNHNS, SASEGT. CDR3 nucleotides: TGTGCCAGCAGTGAACGAGCGGGAGGGCCAGATACGCAGTATTTT. Translation gives CASSERAGGPDTQYF.

This clonotype was observed a few times. This sequence joins TRBV10-1 and TRBJ2-3, with a weak D call TRBD1 (6 bases). V was pared by 5 bases and J by 5 bases, with 17 bases between. CDR1 is WNHNN and CDR2 is SYGVQD in the germline V gene (reference sequence). The CDR3 is made up of 15 amino acids. CDR3 loop: CASSRSGDTRDTQYF. CDR3 DNA sequence: TGCGCCAGCAGTCGGAGTGGGGACACAAGAGATACGCAGTATTTT.

A note on this clonotype: The junction shows a germline mismatch at one end, possibly a read error. The V call is TRBV7-6, the J call TRBJ2-3; 7 positions match TRBD2. CDR3 length: 16 residues. From germline, CDR1 is SGHVS and CDR2 FNYEAQ. As DNA, the CDR3 is TGTGCCAGCAGCATGGTGTCCGCCGGGGGGTACAATGAGCAGTTCTTT. Translated: CASSMVSAGGYNEQFF. Full variable domain (missing parts from reference TRBV7-6 and TRBJ2-3): GAGVSQSPRYKVTKRGQDVALRCDPISGHVSLYWYRQALGQGPEFLTYFNYEAQQDKSGLPNDRFSAERPEGSISTLTIQRTEQRDSAMYRCASSMVSAGGYNEQFFGPGTRLTVL.

Ten or more counts support this clonotype. The J gene is TRBJ1-6, the V gene TRBV6-1, with 7 bases identical to TRBD1. The CDR3 totals 14 residues. V shed 5 bases, J shed 7 bases, and the junction held 5 bases outside the gene matches. CDR1 MNHNS and CDR2 SASEGT come from the germline V gene. In nucleotides, the CDR3 is TGTGCCAGCAGTCCTAGACAGGGAAATTCACCCCTCCACTTT. Encoded protein: CASSPRQGNSPLHF.

By share, this clonotype ranks as large (0.1 to 1%). Written as DNA, the CDR3 is TGTGCCAGCAGCTTCTTCCGGACAGACTCCTACGAGCAGTACTTC. Its translation is CASSFFRTDSYEQYF. J is TRBJ2-7 and V is TRBV7-2; D perhaps matches TRBD1 (6 bases). Germline V gene data show CDR1 as SGHTA and CDR2 as FQGNSA. V was cut by 3 bases and J by 0 bases, with 12 bases left in between. This CDR3 is built from 15 residues.

The J gene is TRBJ2-2, the V gene TRBV24-1; the D is unclear. CDR1 is KGHDR and CDR2 is SFDVKD in the germline V gene. V lost 5 bases to trimming and J lost 8 bases, with 11 bases between them. This CDR3 region has 13 residues. In DNA, the CDR3 is TGTGCCACCAGTGGGGATTATGCAGGGGAGCTGTTTTTT. Translated: CATSGDYAGELFF.

There are a few counts of this clonotype. This rearrangement joins TRBV6-4 to TRBJ1-1; a possible D gene is TRBD1 (5 bases). From germline, CDR1 is MRHNA and CDR2 SNTAGT. V lost 2 bases and J lost 3, with 10 bases in between. This CDR3 comprises 14 residues. Here the CDR3 DNA reads TGTGCCAGCAGTGACCGGGGCGGGGACACTGAAGCTTTCTTT. Protein: CASSDRGGDTEAFF.

This chain connects TRBV6-1 to TRBJ2-3, with a possible D match to TRBD1 (6 bases). The closer fit of TRBJ2-7 to the DNA end suggests the J call may be wrong. The V gene's germline CDR1 is MNHNS and CDR2 SASEGT. The CDR3 length is 15 residues. CDR3 region: CASSKPGHKVFEQYF. As DNA, the CDR3 is TGTGCCAGCAGTAAACCGGGACACAAGGTGTTCGAGCAGTACTTC.